This entry lists 5 T cell receptor beta chains sequenced from one sample in a study of cytomegalovirus exposure and HLA in healthy donors (dated by TCRdb to the late 2010s). Receptor amplification or capture employed the immunoSEQ multiplex PCR assay. As stored in TCRdb, this immuneACCESS dataset retains in-frame rearrangements with V and J assigned. A fraction of the clones does not appear; measured against another copy, unresolved V genes explain less than half of the discrepancy, and the remainder lacks a known reason. The table for this sample lists tens of thousands of clones; 93% of them were counted only once. The biggest ten clones account for approximately 3.8% of the sample. The sequenced sample consisted of PBMCs. The receptor source for this set is a young woman in good health and CMV-seronegative.

This chain links TRBV5-1 with TRBJ2-1; the match to TRBD2 covers 8 bases. The trim removed 4 bases at V and 9 bases at J, leaving 12 bases unmatched. Germline V gene lookup returns CDR1 SGHRS and CDR2 YFSETQ. The CDR3 totals 15 residues. Here the CDR3 reads CASSPKRGPSGEQFF. The CDR3 DNA follows: TGCGCCAGCAGCCCAAAGCGGGGGCCCTCTGGTGAGCAGTTCTTC.

This clone has just one count. The chain is built from TRBV28 and TRBJ1-6; D unclear. The CDR3 spans 17 residues. V lost 8 bases, J lost 2 bases, and 19 bases lay in between. Per germline, CDR1 MDHEN and CDR2 SYDVKM. CDR3 DNA sequence: TGTGCCAGCTCGCCCCCCACCAGGATCACCTATAATTCACCCCTCCACTTT. Amino acid sequence: CASSPPTRITYNSPLHF. Full variable domain (remainder filled in from reference TRBV28 and TRBJ1-6): DVKVTQSSRYLVKRTGEKVFLECVQDMDHENMFWYRQDPGLGLRLIYFSYDVKMKEKGDIPEGYSVSREKKERFSLILESASTNQTSMYLCASSPPTRITYNSPLHFGNGTRLTVT.

The rearrangement links TRBV6-1 to TRBJ2-7, with D possibly TRBD1 on 5 matching bases. This CDR3 is built from 15 residues. Trimming left V 8 bases short and J 3 bases short, with 20 bases between. Per the germline V gene, CDR1 is MNHNS and CDR2 is SASEGT. DNA of the CDR3: TGTGCCAGCGGGGTCCCCAGGGAAAACTACTACGAGCAGTACTTC. Protein product: CASGVPRENYYEQYF.

The chain uses TRBV27 and TRBJ1-1; D remains ambiguous. With 3 bases removed from V and 4 bases from J, the gap between germline ends came to 12 bases. Per germline, CDR1 MNHEY and CDR2 SMNVEV (reference sequence). This CDR3 spans 14 amino acids. The CDR3 protein is CASSFRLEGTEAFF. The CDR3 region has the DNA TGTGCCAGCAGTTTCAGGTTGGAGGGCACTGAAGCTTTCTTT.

The chain joins TRBV5-4 to TRBJ2-1, with 7 bases matching TRBD1. Trimming cost V 4 bases and J 5 bases; bases outside gene matches: 9. CDR3 size: 15 residues. Germline lookup yields CDR1 SGHNT and CDR2 YYREEE (reference sequence). In DNA form, the CDR3 reads TGTGCCAGCAGCAGCCAACAGGGGATTAACAATGAGCAGTTCTTC. Protein: CASSSQQGINNEQFF.